Sequencing of this T cell receptor beta chain was carried out in a study of T cell changes during pregnancy in multiple sclerosis. This CDR3 is 14 amino acids long. The germline gives CDR1 LNHNV, CDR2 YYDKDF (reference sequence). Trimming shortened V by 0 bases and J by 0 bases, and 5 bases separated the two germline ends. Libraries were prepared by immunoSEQ multiplex PCR; TCRdb keeps only in-frame clonotypes and omits some of them. The table records approximately 100,000 clones, 90% to 95% of them present only once. There are a few counts of this clone. The material sequenced was peripheral blood, taken in the third trimester of pregnancy. This sequence was found in a female donor with multiple sclerosis, enrolled in a pregnancy study. The V and J genes are TRBV15 and TRBJ1-1; no reliable D call. In DNA, the CDR3 is TGTGCCACCAGCAGAGAAGCGTTGAACACTGAAGCTTTCTTT. This sequence encodes CATSREALNTEAFF.